What follows describes a single T cell receptor (beta chain). The antigen is not known. PCR involved 60 Vbeta and 13 Jbeta primers. Authors' analysis steps: Counted up in a later analysis, unique TCR beta chains came to 60 million to 95 million, with around 12 million shared. Using immunoSEQ multiplex PCR, the repertoire was profiled, and TCRdb retains in-frame clones only, with some absent. Clone size and V and J calls were adopted from that table, with D and trimming inferred from the DNA. Among more than 80,000 clones listed, about 75% were seen once. Germline V gene lookup returns CDR1 SNHLY and CDR2 FYNNEI. This CDR3 is 14 amino acids long. Trimming cost V 8 bases and J 4 bases; bases outside gene matches: 6. The sample originates from a study of cytomegalovirus exposure and HLA in healthy donors. Broader study findings: Certain sequence variants were highly shared and formed a cluster, and this cluster was likely a sequencing artifact. Follow-up analysis seemed to connect common viral pathogens with several of the most significant clusters identified. Later analysis identified a missense DCLRE1C variant that was linked to TCR beta V- and J-gene trimming.

The chain has TRBV2 and TRBJ2-5, with 11 bases aligning to TRBD1. Input material: PBMCs. The origin of this receptor is a male donor in good health and CMV-seropositive. The CDR3 DNA sequence: TGTGCCAGCCTAGGACAGGGGGCTTCAGAGACCCAGTACTTC. Translated, it gives CASLGQGASETQYF.